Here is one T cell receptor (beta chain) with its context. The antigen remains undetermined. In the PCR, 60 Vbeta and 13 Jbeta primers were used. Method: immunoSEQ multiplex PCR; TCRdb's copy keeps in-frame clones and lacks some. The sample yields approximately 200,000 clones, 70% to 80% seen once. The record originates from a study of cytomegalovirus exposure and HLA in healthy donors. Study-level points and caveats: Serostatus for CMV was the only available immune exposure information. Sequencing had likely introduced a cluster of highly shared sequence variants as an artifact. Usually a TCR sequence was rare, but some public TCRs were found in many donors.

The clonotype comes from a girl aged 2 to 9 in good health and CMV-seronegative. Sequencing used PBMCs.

The CDR3, as DNA: TGTGCCACAACAGGGGGCCCTGAAGCTTTCTTT. Translating gives CATTGGPEAFF. The chain links TRBV2 to TRBJ1-1; TRBD1 matches at 9 bases. CDR3 length: 11 residues. CDR1 is SNHLY and CDR2 is FYNNEI in the germline V gene. Trimming removed 10 bases from V and 6 bases from J; junction bases left unmatched: 3.